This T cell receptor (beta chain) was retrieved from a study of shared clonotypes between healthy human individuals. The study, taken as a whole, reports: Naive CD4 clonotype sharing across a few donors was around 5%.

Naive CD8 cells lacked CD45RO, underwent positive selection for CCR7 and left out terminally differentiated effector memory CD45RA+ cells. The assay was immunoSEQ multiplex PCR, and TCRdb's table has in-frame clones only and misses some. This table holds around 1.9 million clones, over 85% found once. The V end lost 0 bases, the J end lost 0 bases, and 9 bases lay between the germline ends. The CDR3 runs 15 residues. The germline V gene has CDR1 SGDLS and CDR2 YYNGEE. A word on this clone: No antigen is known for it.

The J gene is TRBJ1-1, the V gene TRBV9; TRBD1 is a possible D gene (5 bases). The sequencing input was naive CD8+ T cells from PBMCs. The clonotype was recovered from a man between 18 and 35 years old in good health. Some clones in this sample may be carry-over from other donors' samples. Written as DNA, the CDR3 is TGTGCCAGCAGCGTAGGGGGGAAACTGAACACTGAAGCTTTCTTT. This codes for CASSVGGKLNTEAFF. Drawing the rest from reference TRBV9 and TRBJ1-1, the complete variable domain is DSGVTQTPKHLITATGQRVTLRCSPRSGDLSVYWYQQSLDQGLQFLIQYYNGEERAKGNILERFSAQQFPDLHSELNLSSLELGDSALYFCASSVGGKLNTEAFFGQGTRLTVV.